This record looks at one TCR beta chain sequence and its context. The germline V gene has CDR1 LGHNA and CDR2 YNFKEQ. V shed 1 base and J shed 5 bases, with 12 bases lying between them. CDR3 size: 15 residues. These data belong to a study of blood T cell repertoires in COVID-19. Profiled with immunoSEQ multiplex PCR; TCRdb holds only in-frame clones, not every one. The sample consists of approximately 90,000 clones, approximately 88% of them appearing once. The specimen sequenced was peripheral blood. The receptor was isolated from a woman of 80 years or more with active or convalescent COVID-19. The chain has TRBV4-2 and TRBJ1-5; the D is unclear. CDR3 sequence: CASSQAERSDQPQHF. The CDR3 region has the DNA TGTGCCAGCAGCCAAGCTGAACGGTCCGATCAGCCCCAGCATTTT.